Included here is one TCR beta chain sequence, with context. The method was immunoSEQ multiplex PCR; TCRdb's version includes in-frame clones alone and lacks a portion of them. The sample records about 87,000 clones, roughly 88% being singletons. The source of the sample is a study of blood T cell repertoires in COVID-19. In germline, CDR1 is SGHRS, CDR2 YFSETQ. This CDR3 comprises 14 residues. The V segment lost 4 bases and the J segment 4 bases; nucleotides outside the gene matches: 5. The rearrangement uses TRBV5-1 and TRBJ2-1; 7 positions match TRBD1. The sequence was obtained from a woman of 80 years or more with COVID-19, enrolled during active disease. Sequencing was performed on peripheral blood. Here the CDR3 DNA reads TGCGCCAGCAGCCGGGGACAGACTTACAATGAGCAGTTCTTC. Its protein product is CASSRGQTYNEQFF.